This TCR beta chain was documented in a study of cytomegalovirus exposure and HLA in healthy donors (dated by TCRdb to about 2017). Study-wide context: An earlier analysis of roughly 570 of the donors reported approximately 300 Gb of sequence data and 117 million unique TCR beta sequences obtained from some 200 million T cells. About 280 gigabases of sequencing data and 70 million to 100 million unique TCR sequences were included in an early release covering 550 to 650 HLA-typed donors. Of the 300 to 450 genotyped donors, approximately 81% were placed in the genetic ancestry cluster associated with self-reported Caucasian donors. The study aimed to test whether signatures of past pathogen exposure could be identified by cataloging public T cell receptors. Using immunosequencing, the study profiled T cell repertoires from about 610 subjects and related those repertoires to cytomegalovirus serostatus. In addition to the first cohort of 500 to 850 subjects, a separate validation cohort of 100 to 150 different subjects was used. The study combined high-throughput TCR immunosequencing, statistical association of individual TCRs with disease status, and machine learning to predict cytomegalovirus infection status. A later analysis re-examined previously published TCR beta repertoires from just over 650 donors and added high-resolution HLA genotyping to investigate patterns of TCR occurrence. Rather than using new phenotypic data, the later analysis identified candidate immune exposures from TCR beta sequences and from how often those sequences occurred across donors. In an earlier analysis of more than 550 of the donors, high-throughput TCR beta sequencing was used to judge whether each TCR beta V gene segment behaved as functional or pseudogenic. Donor age, sex, ethnicity and CMV serostatus were compiled alongside the repertoire data. Genome-wide SNP genotypes for about three fifths of the roughly 670 donors were used in a later genetic analysis, which treated that subset as a discovery cohort. All discovery cohort repertoires had been generated on a single sequencing platform. Both class I and class II loci were covered by HLA typing, at four-digit resolution. The number of typed donors differed by locus: about 629-640 for A, B, C, DRB1 and DQB1; 500 to 550 for DQA1; approximately 600 for DPA1; and about 470 for DPB1. Roughly 5 DR-DQ haplotypes were handled as single units for association and clustering, since linkage in the cohort was strong. On average, roughly 240,000 unique TCR beta nucleotide sequences were sequenced per donor among more than 350 genotyped donors of the cohort, with roughly a sixth of those sequences being non-productive. Broad study findings and their caveats: Compared with the approximately 700-donor mean, donors in an Asian-associated ancestry cluster had fewer N-insertions in productive TCRs, according to a later genetic analysis. A further reported finding was that TCR beta sequences accurately predicted the HLA-A and HLA-B alleles for most subjects in the first cohort. A group of highly shared sequence variants was considered likely to be a technical artifact of the sequencing pipeline. The authors suggested that the approach could potentially be generalized to other disease states and immunological phenotypes. At a false discovery rate of 0.05, a later analysis linked 16,951 TCR beta sequences to specific HLA alleles. According to a later analysis, TCR association rates differed among HLA loci, with DRB1 alleles showing the most associated TCRs and HLA-C alleles showing the fewest. Sequencing depth was assumed to be roughly uniform across donors in the presence/absence analyses, though that assumption may not hold. Because counts were too low, roughly 17 rarely observed V segments, including chromosome 9 orphons, were left out of the earlier analysis of 500 to 650 of the donors. CMV serostatus was the only immune exposure information available for the cohort. An association between a missense DCLRE1C variant and V-gene and J-gene trimming of TCR beta chains was found in a later genetic analysis and replicated in an independent cohort. When HLA alleles, especially DR and DQ, strongly co-occurred, TCR associations were difficult to assign to individual alleles. A later analysis found that most CMV-associated TCR beta chains appeared HLA-restricted, with HLA associations seemingly driven largely by CMV exposure. The study gave a list of over 150 TCR beta chains associated with cytomegalovirus. Cytomegalovirus status was reported to be diagnosed by the classifier with high specificity and sensitivity in both the original and validation cohorts. A few of the identified cytomegalovirus-associated TCR beta chains were confirmed in vitro to be specific for cytomegalovirus antigens. The cohort was sequenced for TCR beta chains only, and without alpha or paired-chain data the features that could be detected were limited. In a later analysis, HLA-associated TCR beta chains showed more clonal expansion and lower generation probabilities than non-associated chains that were equally common. A later analysis reported that several top co-occurrence clusters appeared linked to parvovirus B19, influenza, CMV and Epstein-Barr virus. HLA typing was unavailable for some donors at each locus, so association tests used only the typed subset. Most TCR sequences were seen in very few donors, while some public TCRs were found in many individuals. Broadly in line with IMGT annotations, most TCR beta V segments showed up in productive rearrangements about 87% or about 30% of the time in an earlier analysis of around 600 of the donors. Linkage disequilibrium might explain the correlated functional status among segregating V segments, but an unknown experimental factor could not be excluded.

This clone has only a few counts. Its antigen target is currently unknown. Base qualities were left out, and no much larger clone turns up one base away. Libraries were constructed by the immunoSEQ multiplex PCR assay. A mixture of 60 forward primers for TCR Vbeta segments and 13 reverse primers for TCR Jbeta segments was used in the multiplex PCR. The CDR3 region of rearranged TCR beta genes was amplified from genomic DNA with a multiplex PCR assay. On the Illumina HiSeq System, the amplified TCR beta libraries were sequenced as 87-base-pair reads. As for the authors' bioinformatics: A later analysis counted around 72 million unique TCR beta chains across the 640 or so repertoires, and some 11 million of these chains were shared by at least two donors. To remove PCR and sequencing errors, raw reads were error-corrected and collapsed into unique sequences using a nearest-neighbor algorithm that merged closely related sequences. CDR3 sequences were aligned to IMGT reference sequences to assign V, D and J gene segments. For a sequence to be retained, a match of at least six nucleotides was required to both a V gene segment and a J gene segment. A rearrangement was called productive if the CDR3 had no stop codons and remained in frame with V and J, and every other rearrangement was called non-productive. CDR3 was defined by IMGT convention, running from the second conserved V-encoded cysteine to the conserved J-encoded phenylalanine. In an earlier analysis of just under 600 of the donors, sequences lacking an unambiguous match to a single V gene segment were excluded. In an earlier analysis of about 590 of the donors, a V segment was called functional when productive rearrangements were above 56.7%, and segregating when the standard deviation between donors exceeded 5%. A statistical classification framework was built for diagnosing cytomegalovirus status from the catalog of TCR beta chain sequences. V and J gene assignment, in a later analysis, came from comparing TCR nucleotide sequences with IMGT/GENE-DB human TR gene sequences. A later analysis assigned CDR3 sequences and most-parsimonious VDJ recombination scenarios with the TCRdist pipeline. In a later analysis, every TCR beta chain was defined by the combination of its CDR3 amino acid sequence and its V-gene family, and reads without a unique V-gene family were dropped. In a later analysis, a few hundred highly shared, low-generation-probability nucleotide sequences were removed to address suspected cross-contamination and a sequencing artifact. A later analysis calculated a clonal expansion index for each public chain from normalized within-repertoire ranks of inferred template counts. In a later analysis, generation probabilities were computed with a VDJ recombination model fitted to out-of-frame rearrangements, and the resulting probabilities were checked against IGoR. A later analysis scored TCR-TCR, TCR-HLA and TCR-CMV co-occurrence with hypergeometric tests, applying a repertoire-size bias correction to TCR pairs. To estimate false discovery rates, a later analysis permuted the HLA or CMV assignments 20 times. In a later analysis, co-occurring TCRs were grouped using DBSCAN, with TCRdist sequence similarity added in when clustering inside HLA-allele-positive subsets. Repertoires with fewer than 30,000 or more than 120,000 public chains were left out of co-occurrence clustering, as were several repertoires with anomalous nucleotide sharing. Here the immuneACCESS table is served through TCRdb, limited to in-frame sequences with V and J called. Missing clones are a known gap in these copies; in checked studies unresolved V genes cover under half, and the rest lacks a known reason. The V and J calls and clone size are taken from that table; D and trimming were inferred from the DNA. For this sample there are roughly 100,000 clones; over 75% appear just once. The leading ten clones occupy 3.6% of the sample.

In total, 600 or so healthy bone marrow donors made up the cohort. At the time of sampling, every cohort member was nominally healthy, though immune exposures that went unrecorded were likely present. The donor tested CMV seronegative and was one of the 352 seronegative cohort members. Every donor gave a peripheral blood sample, and the peripheral blood mononuclear cells from that sample were used for TCR beta sequencing. The Qiagen DNeasy Blood Extraction Kit was used to extract genomic DNA from the blood cell samples. The receptor comes from a man in his 60s in good health and CMV-seronegative. The material sequenced was PBMCs.

The DNA is as follows: TGTGCCAGTAGTATCCAGCGTTCTGGAAACACCATATATTTT. Translated, this gives CASSIQRSGNTIYF. The sequence joins TRBV19 to TRBJ1-3; no D gene can be assigned with confidence. Relative to germline, V is 3 bases shorter and J is 1 base shorter, with 7 bases between their ends. Its CDR3 holds 14 amino acids, cysteine through phenylalanine. CDR3 DNA only is kept here, 42 bases in frame from base 1. From the germline V gene (reference sequence), CDR1 is LNHDA and CDR2 is SQIVND. With the rest looked up from the reference TRBV19 and TRBJ1-3 genes rather than sequenced, the full variable domain is DGGITQSPKYLFRKEGQNVTLSCEQNLNHDAMYWYRQDPGQGLRLIYYSQIVNDFQKGDIAEGYSVSREKKESFPLTVTSAQKNPTAFYLCASSIQRSGNTIYFGEGSWLTVV.